A single T cell receptor (beta chain) is shown here with its context. This record belongs to a study of blood T cell repertoires in COVID-19. Background on the study: In each case, the material was cDNA or gDNA derived from T cells, B-cell-depleted T cells, or PBMCs.

This table comes from immunoSEQ multiplex PCR, and its TCRdb copy is limited to in-frame clones, with some not included. The sample holds some 390,000 clones, about nine tenths seen once. V lost 6 bases, J lost 5 bases, and 10 bases stayed unmatched. CDR3 length: 15 residues. Germline V gene data show CDR1 as LNHDA and CDR2 as SQIVND (reference sequence). This rearrangement joins TRBV19 to TRBJ1-1; 9 nucleotides align to TRBD1. The sequenced sample was peripheral blood. This TCR derives from a woman aged 40-49 years with COVID-19, enrolled during active disease. CDR3 region: CASRTQGQGYTEAFF. CDR3 sequence (DNA): TGTGCCAGTAGGACCCAAGGACAGGGGTATACTGAAGCTTTCTTT. Complete variable domain (other parts from reference TRBV19 and TRBJ1-1): DGGITQSPKYLFRKEGQNVTLSCEQNLNHDAMYWYRQDPGQGLRLIYYSQIVNDFQKGDIAEGYSVSREKKESFPLTVTSAQKNPTAFYLCASRTQGQGYTEAFFGQGTRLTVV.